Below, 9 T cell receptor beta chains from the same sample are listed, as sequenced in a study of radiotherapy plus CTLA-4 blockade in lung cancer. The repertoire was sequenced with immunoSEQ multiplex PCR; TCRdb's copy has only in-frame clones and lacks some. The table shows over 45,000 clones, with less than 80% occurring only once. Sequences were derived from peripheral blood, sampled from a patient treated with radiotherapy plus ipilimumab. The receptors shown here come from a human donor with non-small cell lung cancer who had a complete response to radiotherapy plus ipilimumab.

This clone was seen more than once but under ten times. The chain links TRBV19 to TRBJ1-4, with 7 bases fitting TRBD1. This CDR3 has 15 amino acids. Germline CDR1 reads LNHDA; CDR2 reads SQIVND (reference sequence). J gave up 5 bases and V 2 bases, and 5 bases lay outside the gene matches. CDR3 DNA: TGTGCCAGTAGTATACTCGGGACAGTAAATGAAAAACTGTTTTTT. It encodes CASSILGTVNEKLFF.

This clone was counted only a few times. The chain recombines TRBV5-6 with TRBJ2-7, with D unresolved. The V end lost 0 bases, the J end lost 5 bases, and 9 bases lay between the germline ends. Per the germline V gene, CDR1 is SGHDT and CDR2 is YYEEEE. The CDR3 runs to 13 residues. The CDR3 is CASSLGGTHEQYV. In DNA, the CDR3 is TGTGCCAGCAGCTTGGGAGGAACGCACGAGCAGTACGTC.

V gene TRBV10-3 combines with J gene TRBJ2-7, with 11 bases matching TRBD2. CDR1 and CDR2 from the germline V gene are ENHRY and SYGVKD. The CDR3 loop spans 16 amino acids. V was pared by 6 bases and J by 0 bases, with 7 bases of the junction left unmatched. CDR3 coding DNA: TGTGCCATCAGCCGGGGAGGGACTAGCGGCTCCTACGAGCAGTACGTC. This gives the protein CAISRGGTSGSYEQYV.

The rearrangement joins TRBV5-1 to TRBJ2-3, with a possible D match to TRBD2 (5 bases). CDR1 and CDR2 from the germline V gene are SGHRS and YFSETQ. The ends were cut back, 4 bases at V and 2 bases at J, with 14 bases in the middle. This CDR3 region has 15 residues. CDR3 bases: TGCGCCAGCAGCCCGGCGGGCAGATCCACAGATACGCAGTATTTT. Its translation: CASSPAGRSTDTQYF.

The genes are TRBV12-1 and TRBJ1-1; TRBD1 is the table's D call and was not checked against the DNA. TRBV12-1 is a documented pseudogene. The CDR3 spans 21 residues. The CDR3 nucleotides read TGTGCCAGCAGGAACGTTTTGTTTCAACCACTTTACGGACAGGCGAACACTGAAGCTTTCTTT. Translated: CASRNVLFQPLYGQANTEAFF.

This clone has just a few counts. The chain joins TRBV7-2 to TRBJ1-5; weak D call: TRBD1 (6 bases). Trimming stripped 5 bases from V and 7 bases from J, with 15 bases between. CDR1 and CDR2 from the germline V gene are SGHTA and FQGNSA. The CDR3 is 14 residues long. The CDR3 loop is CASSPNKGGQPQHF. The CDR3 DNA sequence: TGTGCCAGCAGCCCGAACAAGGGGGGGCAGCCCCAGCATTTT.

The V gene is TRBV2, the J gene TRBJ2-5; 7 nucleotides align to TRBD2. The CDR3 length is 14 residues. Trimming cost V 10 bases and J 1 base; bases outside gene matches: 9. From germline, CDR1 is SNHLY and CDR2 FYNNEI. The DNA of the CDR3 is TGTGCCACTCGCTCTGGGACTACCCAAGAGACCCAGTACTTC. The encoded protein is CATRSGTTQETQYF.

The V call is TRBV6-5, the J call TRBJ2-7, with TRBD1 identical over 7 bases. J gave up 0 bases and V 6 bases, and 5 bases lay outside the gene matches. The CDR3 consists of 14 residues. Germline lookup yields CDR1 MNHEY and CDR2 SVGAGI. The CDR3 DNA reads as TGTGCCAGCAGAGGACAGGTGAGCTCCTACGAGCAGTACTTC. Translation: CASRGQVSSYEQYF.

This chain joins TRBV7-9 and TRBJ2-3; D is undetermined. The germline V and J ends were trimmed by 5 bases and 6 bases, with 6 bases remaining between them. The CDR3 sequence is 11 residues long. From germline, CDR1 is SEHNR and CDR2 FQNEAQ (reference sequence). The CDR3 reads CASSVSDTQYF. CDR3 DNA: TGTGCCAGCAGCGTTTCGGATACGCAGTATTTT.